Below are 14 T cell receptor beta chains sequenced from a single sample in a study of early T cells in non-severe SARS-CoV-2 infection. TCRdb fed the 5' RACE reads into MiXCR, producing one record per CDR3 protein. The table lists tens of thousands of distinct CDR3 sequences, almost 9% of them singletons. Sequencing used whole blood, obtained at baseline. These receptor sequences come from an adult who was a healthcare worker with PCR-confirmed SARS-CoV-2 infection or an uninfected control (not recorded which).

The chain has TRBV3-1 and TRBJ2-3; 16 bases map to TRBD2. The CDR3 has 23 amino acids. CDR1 is LGHDT, CDR2 YNNKEL, per germline (reference sequence). J gave up 2 bases and V 1 base, and 18 bases lay outside the gene matches. The CDR3 DNA is TGTGCCAGCAGCCAAGGCTCACCCGGGACTAGCGGGAGGGCCCTAACATTCACAGATACGCAGTATTTT. Protein sequence: CASSQGSPGTSGRALTFTDTQYF.

There are a few counts of this clonotype. This rearrangement joins TRBV6-2 or TRBV6-3 to TRBJ2-5; 7 bases line up with TRBD2. The germline gives CDR1 MNHEY, CDR2 SVGEGT. The CDR3 runs to 14 residues. Losses at the gene ends were 7 bases for V and 5 bases for J; bases not matched to a gene: 10. CDR3 in DNA: TGTGCCAGCACCCCACGAATGGGAGGGGAGACCCAGTACTTC. As protein: CASTPRMGGETQYF.

This clonotype was counted many times. The chain recombines TRBV7-6 with TRBJ1-1, with D unclear. Per the germline V gene, CDR1 is SGHVS and CDR2 is FNYEAQ. V was clipped by 0 bases and J by 7 bases, with 9 bases between them. CDR3 length equals 13 residues. The CDR3 DNA follows: TGTGCCAGCAGCTTAGCCTCGGAGGGTGAAGCTTTCTTT. Translated, it gives CASSLASEGEAFF.

In this sample, this clonotype turned up many times. V gene TRBV7-3 combines with J gene TRBJ1-1; no definite D call. Trimming took 3 bases from V and 5 from J, leaving 10 bases between them. CDR3 size: 13 residues. CDR1 SGHTA and CDR2 FQGTGA come from the germline V gene. DNA for the CDR3: TGTGCCAGCAGCTTCAAACGCGAGACTGAAGCTTTCTTT. Residues: CASSFKRETEAFF.

This clonotype has a handful of counts. This chain connects TRBV29-1 to TRBJ1-3; D unresolved. V lost 1 base, J lost 4 bases, and 2 bases lay in between. CDR1 SQVTM and CDR2 ANQGSEA come from the germline V gene. The CDR3 contains 11 residues. The chain's CDR3 is CSVEGGNTIYF. CDR3 bases: TGCAGCGTTGAAGGCGGAAACACCATATATTTT.

The DNA of the CDR3 is TGTGCCAGCAGCTTAGAGCCCCGTCTAGCGGGAGGTTGGGATACGCAGTATTTT. It is translated as CASSLEPRLAGGWDTQYF. The rearrangement links TRBV13 to TRBJ2-3; 11 bases agree with TRBD2. The germline V gene has CDR1 PRHDT and CDR2 FYEKMQ (reference sequence). The CDR3 runs to 18 residues. V lost 1 base, J lost 6 bases, and 12 bases stayed unmatched.

V gene TRBV4-1 combines with J gene TRBJ1-6; D not certain. CDR3 length: 14 residues. From germline, CDR1 is MGHRA and CDR2 YSYEKL. Deletions cut 0 bases from V and 8 bases from J, with 8 bases between. The CDR3 loop is CASSQELFDSPLHF. The CDR3 nucleotides are TGCGCCAGCAGCCAAGAATTGTTCGATTCACCCCTCCACTTT.

In its sample, this clonotype was seen many times. The chain couples TRBV7-9 to TRBJ2-1; D is tentatively TRBD1 or TRBD2 (6 bases each). Trimming pared 4 bases from V and 4 bases from J, leaving 17 bases between. The germline V gene encodes CDR1 SEHNR and CDR2 FQNEAQ (reference sequence). The CDR3 loop spans 16 amino acids. The CDR3 DNA sequence: TGTGCCAGCAGCTCATTTAGCGGAGGGGGATACAATGAGCAGTTCTTC. Translating it yields CASSSFSGGGYNEQFF.

This clonotype was observed at least ten times. CDR3 coding DNA: TGTGCCAGCAGCCCAACGGGGATGGACGGTGAAAAACTGTTTTTT. This gives the protein CASSPTGMDGEKLFF. The chain uses TRBV7-9 and TRBJ1-4; D ambiguous. Trimming pared 5 bases from V and 7 bases from J, leaving 17 bases between. Germline CDR1 and CDR2: SEHNR and FQNEAQ (reference sequence). CDR3 size: 15 residues.

This clonotype was seen repeatedly, ten times or more. CDR3 loop: CSALTSGSNEQFF. The CDR3 bases are TGCAGTGCCCTGACTAGCGGGAGCAATGAGCAGTTCTTC. This sequence joins TRBV20-1 and TRBJ2-1, with 12 bases aligning to TRBD2. Germline CDR1 is DFQATT and CDR2 is SNEGSKA (reference sequence). This CDR3 has 13 amino acids. V was pared by 6 bases and J by 6 bases, with 3 bases of the junction left unmatched.

This clonotype was observed many times. This chain links TRBV10-3 with TRBJ2-1, with no clear D. Trimming removed 6 bases from V and 5 bases from J, with 8 bases in between. Germline lookup yields CDR1 ENHRY and CDR2 SYGVKD. This CDR3 contains 12 residues. CDR3 coding DNA: TGTGCCATCAGGCGCGCAAACAATGAGCAGTTCTTC. It specifies CAIRRANNEQFF.

This chain connects TRBV11-2 to TRBJ2-3; 7 positions match TRBD2. The CDR3 spans 13 residues. Germline CDR1 reads SGHAT; CDR2 reads FQNNGV. J gave up 4 bases and V 8 bases, and 6 bases lay outside the gene matches. The CDR3 sequence: CASRVAGADTQYF. CDR3 DNA: TGTGCCAGCCGGGTTGCGGGAGCAGATACGCAGTATTTT.

This clonotype was recorded many times. The chain recombines TRBV7-9 with TRBJ1-2; no clear D gene. The CDR3 runs to 14 residues. CDR1 SEHNR and CDR2 FQNEAQ come from the germline V gene (reference sequence). V was pared by 0 bases and J by 8 bases, with 13 bases between. The CDR3 is CASSLARGIEGYTF. The CDR3, as DNA: TGTGCCAGCAGCTTAGCGAGAGGGATTGAAGGCTACACCTTC.

The chain uses TRBV18 and TRBJ2-7; TRBD2 aligns across 10 bases. CDR3 size: 13 residues. Germline trimming cut 2 bases from V and 7 bases from J; bases unmatched to any gene: 2. Looked up from germline, CDR1 is KGHSH and CDR2 is LQKENI. CDR3: CASSPTSGIEQYF. Written as DNA, the CDR3 is TGTGCCAGCTCACCAACTAGCGGGATTGAGCAGTACTTC.